This T cell receptor beta chain originates from a study of OX40 agonist ivuxolimab in advanced cancers. For context, the study as a whole: Ivuxolimab was a fully human IgG2 agonistic monoclonal antibody targeting the costimulatory receptor OX40 (CD134). Prior anti-PD-1, anti-PD-L1 or anti-CTLA-4 therapy was permitted, and checkpoint inhibitors had been received by 30% to 40% of dose-escalation patients. The paper reports the monotherapy dose-escalation portion (N of about 54 patients) of the phase I ivuxolimab trial. Peripheral TCRbeta sequencing aimed to test whether ivuxolimab altered TCR sequence diversity and caused clonal T-cell expansion. Three dose-escalation patients achieved partial responses, one with hepatocellular carcinoma and two with cutaneous melanoma. In the dose-escalation cohort, approximately 80% of patients were male, and the mean age was around 65 years with a range of 23 to 79. Intravenous ivuxolimab was administered to patients every 2 weeks at six dose levels: 0.01, 0.1, 0.3, 1.5, 3 and 10 mg/kg. Of the roughly 51 dose-escalation patients, hepatocellular carcinoma was present in about 19, melanoma in around 15, renal cell carcinoma in 9 and head and neck cancer in 9.

Patients with autoimmune disease history or receiving systemic immunosuppression were excluded from the trial. Peripheral blood for TCR sequencing was collected from all dose cohorts at baseline, on cycle 4 day 1, and on cycle 7 day 1. Samples came from an open-label, multicenter, first-in-human phase I dose-escalation trial of ivuxolimab. Adults with locally advanced or metastatic melanoma, renal cell, hepatocellular, or head and neck squamous cell carcinoma were enrolled in the trial. Before TCR sequencing, CD4+ and CD8+ T cells were separately sorted from peripheral blood. For this chain, trimming is 6 bases at the V end and 8 bases at the J end, and the number of junction bases without a gene match is 11. According to the germline V gene (reference sequence), CDR1 reads MNHEY and CDR2 reads SMNVEV. Including cysteine and phenylalanine, the CDR3 has 16 amino acids. CDR3 DNA only is kept here, 48 bases in frame from base 1.

Results and caveats for the whole study, not just this receptor: Antigen specificity was not determined for the clonally expanded peripheral T cells. Low levels of normalized T-cell clonal expansion were also seen in some patients who did not respond. At doses of 0.1 to 3.0 mg/kg, clonal expansion of both CD4+ and CD8+ blood T cells was observed from baseline to week 6. On average, CD8+ T cells showed more expanded clones than CD4+ T cells after ivuxolimab. In the 0.1-3.0 mg/kg groups, partial responders were among the patients with the lowest normalized peripheral clonal expansion, particularly in CD8+ T cells.

To sequence the TCRbeta CDR3 region, genomic DNA was isolated from the sorted cells. The immunoSEQ Assay was used to sequence the TCRbeta CDR3 regions. TCRdb provides this immuneACCESS table in a form limited to in-frame rearrangements. Some clones are lacking; in checked studies, under half of them reflect an unresolved V gene, and why the rest are absent is not known. The sample has over 35,000 clones on record, about 88% of them singletons. In total, the top ten clones hold around 46% of the sample. Concerning this clone: Its antigen is currently not known. The record has no base qualities; no much larger clone is one base away.

The clonotype was recovered from an adult with an advanced solid tumor such as melanoma, head and neck, liver or kidney cancer. The source material was CD4+ or CD8+ T cells sorted from blood, sampled in a trial of the OX40 agonist ivuxolimab. The V and J genes are TRBV27 and TRBJ2-1; the junction holds 12 bases that match TRBD2. The CDR3 protein sequence reads: CASSSLAGGDQDEQFF. The nucleotide sequence is TGTGCCAGCAGCTCACTAGCGGGGGGCGACCAGGATGAGCAGTTCTTC.